A single sample gave rise to the 30 T cell receptor beta chains below, sequenced in a study of T cells in women clearing cervical HPV infection. Method: immunoSEQ multiplex PCR; TCRdb's copy keeps in-frame clones and lacks some. The listing contains some 20,000 clones. The sequenced material came from blood buffy coat. The source is a woman aged 18 to 75 with a cervical HPV16 infection that either progressed to CIN3+ or cleared (not recorded which).

As regards this clone: The read stops 3 residues short of the end of the CDR3; the missing end is completed from the germline J gene. The chain uses TRBV3-1 (or the pseudogene TRBV3-2) and TRBJ2-2; 8 nucleotides line up with TRBD1. This CDR3 is 16 amino acids long. The germline V gene has CDR1 LGHDT and CDR2 YNNKEL (reference sequence). V gave up 2 bases and J gave up 4 bases; unmatched junction bases: 6. CDR3 sequence reads: CASSQFGQGGTGELFF. The part of the CDR3 DNA that was read is TGTGCCAGCAGCCAATTTGGACAGGGAGGCACCGGGGAG.

With respect to this clone: The CDR3 goes on 3 residues after the read ends, and that part is filled in from the germline J gene. The rearrangement joins TRBV5-8 to TRBJ2-3; D remains unclear. This CDR3 comprises 14 residues. Germline-derived CDR1 and CDR2 are SGHTS and YDEGEE. The part of the CDR3 DNA that was read is TGTGCCAGCAACCCGACACCGAACCAAGAGACG. It translates to CASNPTPNQET. The full CDR3 protein reads CASNPTPNQETQYF.

In regard to this clone: The missing CDR3 end, 3 residues past where the read stops, is filled in from the germline J gene. This chain joins TRBV19 and TRBJ1-2; 11 positions match TRBD1. CDR1 is LNHDA, CDR2 SQIVND, per germline (reference sequence). The CDR3 runs to 15 residues. Germline trimming cut 5 bases from V and 4 bases from J; bases unmatched to any gene: 6. CDR3 residues: CASSSLDRGLYGYTF. CDR3 bases read: TGTGCCAGTAGTTCCCTGGACAGGGGGCTCTATGGC.

In regard to this clone: The read is 3 residues too short to cover the CDR3 end, so that end is filled in from the germline J gene. The V call is TRBV7-9, the J call TRBJ2-3; TRBD1 matches 9 bases. Germline V gene data show CDR1 as SEHNR and CDR2 as FQNEAQ (reference sequence). With 4 bases clipped from V and 3 bases from J, the junction kept 5 bases outside the gene matches. CDR3 size: 15 residues. The CDR3 bases that were read are TGTGCCAGCAGCTCTGGACAGGGGAGGACAGATACG. Its translation is CASSSGQGRTDT. The CDR3 reads in full as CASSSGQGRTDTQYF.

As to this clone: The read stops 3 residues short of the end of the CDR3; the missing end is completed from the germline J gene. J is TRBJ2-3 and V is TRBV18; no clear D. The germline gives CDR1 KGHSH, CDR2 LQKENI. This CDR3 contains 13 residues. The sequenced part of the CDR3 DNA is TGTGCCAGCTCAAAGAATAGCAATCAGCCG. It specifies CASSKNSNQP. In full, the CDR3 is CASSKNSNQPQYF.

As to this clone: The CDR3 end is not reached by the read, which stops 3 residues before it; the germline J gene fills it in. The chain recombines TRBV11-2 with TRBJ2-3, with 10 bases lining up with TRBD1. The CDR3 spans 15 residues. Germline-derived CDR1 and CDR2 are SGHAT and FQNNGV. The CDR3 DNA, read in part, is TGTGCCAGCAGCTCCGTCGGGACAGGGGTACCGGCG. Its protein product is CASSSVGTGVPA. The whole CDR3 reads CASSSVGTGVPAQYF.

About this clone itself: The junction does not match germline at one end; this may be a read error. The CDR3 end lies 3 residues beyond the end of the read and is filled in from the germline J gene. This same CDR3 is encoded by further DNA sequences in the sample. The chain joins TRBV6-1 to TRBJ1-3; D unresolved. Looked up from germline, CDR1 is MNHNS and CDR2 is SASEGT. The CDR3 is 15 amino acids. The covered CDR3 bases are TGTGCCAGCAGTGCCCCGCGGGGAGCCGGAAACACG. It is translated as CASSAPRGAGNT. The whole CDR3 reads CASSAPRGAGNTIYF.

Of note for this clone: The read ends 3 residues shy of where the CDR3 ends; the end is completed using the germline J gene. V usage is TRBV11-2 and J usage is TRBJ2-7; perhaps TRBD1 as D (5 bases). The V and J ends lost 3 bases and 2 bases respectively, with 11 bases between them. The CDR3 length is 14 residues. The germline gives CDR1 SGHAT, CDR2 FQNNGV. CDR3 bases read: TGTGCCAGCAGCTTCTGGGGCCAAACCTACGAG. Translation gives CASSFWGQTYE. The complete CDR3 protein is CASSFWGQTYEQYF.

Concerning this clone itself: Read sequence stops 3 residues before the CDR3 end, and the germline J gene provides the missing end. This chain uses TRBV5-1 with TRBJ1-6; unclear D gene. With 0 bases removed from V and 10 bases from J, the gap between germline ends came to 14 bases. The germline CDR1 and CDR2 sequences are SGHRS and YFSETQ. This CDR3 has 15 residues. The part of the CDR3 DNA that was read is TGCGCCAGCAGCTTGGCCGGGGAGGGTCGGTCACCC. It encodes CASSLAGEGRSP. The complete CDR3 reads CASSLAGEGRSPLHF. Supplemented by reference TRBV5-1 and TRBJ1-6, the full variable domain reads KAGVTQTPRYLIKTRGQQVTLSCSPISGHRSVSWYQQTPGQGLQFLFEYFSETQRNKGNFPGRFSGRQFSNSRSEMNVSTLELGDSALYLCASSLAGEGRSPLHFGNGTRLTVT.

As concerns this clone: Mismatch with germline at one junction end may stem from a read error. The CDR3 end lies 3 residues beyond the end of the read and is filled in from the germline J gene. This chain connects TRBV2 to TRBJ1-1; unclear D gene. The CDR3 has 11 residues. Germline assignment: CDR1 SNHLY and CDR2 FYNNEI. The sequenced part of the CDR3 DNA is TGTTCCAGCAGTGTAGACACTGAC. Encoded protein: CSSSVDTD. The complete CDR3 sequence is CSSSVDTDAFF. Supplemented by reference TRBV2 and TRBJ1-1, the full variable domain reads EPEVTQTPSHQVTQMGQEVILRCVPISNHLYFYWYRQILGQKVEFLVSFYNNEISEKSEIFDDQFSVERPDGSNFTLKIRSTKLEDSAMYFCSSSVDTDAFFGQGTRLTVV.

As regards this clone: Coverage ceases 3 residues before the CDR3 finishes, and the germline J gene fills in the end. This chain uses TRBV20-1 with TRBJ1-4; 8 nucleotides agree with TRBD1. The junction had 8 bases not matched to a gene; V was cut back by 5 bases and J by 3 bases. The CDR3 totals 15 residues. Germline V gene lookup returns CDR1 DFQATT and CDR2 SNEGSKA (reference sequence). CDR3 residues: CSAAELQGANEKLFF. The sequenced part of the CDR3 DNA is TGCAGTGCTGCGGAATTACAGGGGGCTAATGAAAAA.

For this clone: The observed sequence ends 3 residues before the CDR3 terminus, with the missing tail filled in from the germline J gene. The sample carries other DNA sequences with the same CDR3. The V gene is TRBV18, the J gene TRBJ2-1; 8 bases map to TRBD2. The CDR3 contains 16 residues. V lost 6 bases to trimming and J lost 7 bases; unmatched junction nucleotides: 14. CDR1 is KGHSH and CDR2 is LQKENI in the germline V gene. The CDR3 bases that were read are TGTGCCAGCTCCCCCCCAACCGCGGGGGGTGCAAATGAG. Residues: CASSPPTAGGANE. In full, the CDR3 reads CASSPPTAGGANEQFF. The complete variable domain, with remaining parts taken from reference TRBV18 and TRBJ2-1, reads NAGVMQNPRHLVRRRGQEARLRCSPMKGHSHVYWYRQLPEEGLKFMVYLQKENIIDESGMPKERFSAEFPKEGPSILRIQQVVRGDSAAYFCASSPPTAGGANEQFFGPGTRLTVL.

On this clone itself: The read halts 3 residues ahead of the CDR3 end, with the missing end drawn from the germline J gene. The V call is TRBV7-7, the J call TRBJ2-2; 11 nucleotides agree with TRBD2. V lost 4 bases to trimming and J lost 6 bases; unmatched junction nucleotides: 7. This CDR3 region has 16 residues. The V gene's germline CDR1 is SSHAT and CDR2 FNYEAQ (reference sequence). The DNA read from the CDR3 is TGTGCCAGCAGCTCTACTAGCGGGGGTCCCCCCGGGGAG. This codes for CASSSTSGGPPGE. The whole CDR3 protein reads CASSSTSGGPPGELFF.

A note on this clone: The read falls 3 residues short of the CDR3 end, and the missing part is taken from the germline J gene. The rearrangement links TRBV19 to TRBJ1-5; a possible D gene is TRBD1 (5 bases). The ends were cut back, 8 bases at V and 4 bases at J, with 12 bases in the middle. CDR1 is LNHDA, CDR2 SQIVND, per germline (reference sequence). This CDR3 is built from 13 residues. CDR3 residues: CASSRGANQPQHF. The DNA read from the CDR3 is TGTGCCAGTTCTAGAGGGGCGAATCAGCCC.

As for this clone: The observed sequence ends 3 residues before the CDR3 terminus, with the missing tail filled in from the germline J gene. The V and J genes are TRBV14 and TRBJ2-1, with TRBD2 matching 9 bases. The CDR3 is 17 amino acids. Germline CDR1 is SGHDN and CDR2 is FVKESK. V shed 2 bases, J shed 7 bases, and the junction held 12 bases outside the gene matches. The CDR3 loop is CASSQPPVGSGGNEQFF. The CDR3 bases that were read are TGTGCCAGCAGCCAACCCCCCGTTGGTAGCGGGGGTAATGAG.

On this clone: The junction departs from germline at one end; a sequencing error may be responsible. From the germline J gene comes the end of the CDR3, since the read stops 3 residues before it. The rearrangement joins TRBV2 to TRBJ2-7; 8 nucleotides match TRBD2. CDR1 and CDR2 (germline): SNHLY, FYNNEI. The CDR3 has 15 residues. The part of the CDR3 DNA that was read is TGTGCCAACAGTGTAGTTAGCGGGGTTCGTTACGAG. This sequence encodes CANSVVSGVRYE. The CDR3 in its entirety is CANSVVSGVRYEQYF.

Points on this clone: The read finishes 3 residues shy of the CDR3 end, and the germline J gene is used to complete it. The gene calls are TRBV19 and TRBJ2-5; the match to TRBD2 covers 8 bases. The germline V gene encodes CDR1 LNHDA and CDR2 SQIVND (reference sequence). The CDR3 spans 14 residues. V trimming: 6 bases; J trimming: 1 base; junction bases outside the gene matches: 4. CDR3 amino acids: CASRNGGVQETQYF. CDR3 bases read: TGTGCCAGTAGGAACGGGGGGGTCCAAGAGACC.

On this clone: The sequenced fragment ends 3 residues before the CDR3 boundary, so the rest is inferred from the germline J gene. The chain couples TRBV6-2 or TRBV6-3 to TRBJ2-1; D unclear. Between the trimmed V and J ends, which lost 6 bases and 4 bases, there was a span of 7 bases. Germline-derived CDR1 and CDR2 are MNHEY and SVGEGT. This CDR3 contains 12 residues. The CDR3 loop reads CASRLGYNEQFF. CDR3 DNA, as far as it was read: TGTGCCAGCAGACTTGGTTACAATGAG.

On this clone itself: The read halts 3 residues ahead of the CDR3 end, with the missing end drawn from the germline J gene. The genes are TRBV5-1 and TRBJ1-2; D might be TRBD1 (6 bases). The CDR3 sequence is 16 residues long. Germline V gene data show CDR1 as SGHRS and CDR2 as YFSETQ. CDR3 sequence: CASSSSGGRGTYDYTF. Partial CDR3 DNA: TGCGCCAGCAGCTCATCTGGGGGGCGGGGGACCTACGAC.

For this clone: The read finishes 3 residues shy of the CDR3 end, and the germline J gene is used to complete it. The V and J genes are TRBV12-5 and TRBJ2-3; TRBD2 might be the D (5 bases). The CDR3 has 14 amino acids. The V end lost 2 bases, the J end lost 1 base, and 7 bases lay between the germline ends. Germline loops: CDR1 LGHNT, CDR2 FRNRAP. The chain's CDR3 is CASGLSSGTDTQYF. The covered CDR3 bases are TGTGCTAGTGGTTTGAGTAGCGGCACAGATACG.

Worth noting for this clone: The missing CDR3 end, 3 residues past where the read stops, is filled in from the germline J gene. The chain employs TRBV28 and TRBJ1-2, with TRBD1 as a possible D gene (5 bases). The V gene's germline CDR1 is MDHEN and CDR2 SYDVKM. This CDR3 is built from 11 residues. Partial CDR3 DNA: TGTGCCAGCAGGTCGGGGGTAGGC. Translating gives CASRSGVG. The CDR3, in full, reads CASRSGVGYTF.

Comment on this clone: The CDR3 end falls 3 residues outside the read, so it is completed with the germline J gene. V usage is TRBV4-1 and J usage is TRBJ1-6, with unresolved D. The V end lost 3 bases, the J end lost 8 bases, and 11 bases lay between the germline ends. CDR3 length equals 14 residues. The germline V gene encodes CDR1 MGHRA and CDR2 YSYEKL. The CDR3 bases that were read are TGCGCCAGCAGCCACCAGTACGGGGATTCACCC. Protein product: CASSHQYGDSP. The full CDR3 protein reads CASSHQYGDSPLHF.

The CDR3 bases that were read are TGCAGCGCAGGCCTTCTGGATACG. Residues: CSAGLLDT. The CDR3 reads in full as CSAGLLDTQYF. This chain uses TRBV29-1 with TRBJ2-3; D call uncertain. The read terminates 3 residues before the CDR3 end, so the remaining end is supplied by the germline J gene. Germline V gene lookup returns CDR1 SQVTM and CDR2 ANQGSEA. CDR3 size: 11 residues. The V end lost 7 bases, the J end lost 6 bases, and 11 bases lay between the germline ends.

Concerning this clone itself: The read stops 3 residues short of the end of the CDR3; the missing end is completed from the germline J gene. The genes are TRBV12-3 or TRBV12-4 and TRBJ2-3; TRBD2 matches 8 bases. The CDR3 loop spans 16 amino acids. Here the CDR3 reads CASSRGAGALQETQYF. The CDR3 bases that were read are TGTGCCAGCAGCCGAGGAGCGGGGGCCCTTCAAGAGACG.

Concerning this clone: Read sequence stops 3 residues before the CDR3 end, and the germline J gene provides the missing end. V is TRBV5-1 and J is TRBJ2-5; the D is unclear. V shed 0 bases and J shed 1 base, with 10 bases lying between them. This CDR3 contains 15 residues. CDR1 and CDR2 (germline): SGHRS, YFSETQ. The CDR3 loop reads CASSLVGTVQETQYF. CDR3 bases read: TGCGCCAGCAGCTTGGTCGGTACAGTCCAAGAGACC.

On this clone: Read data end 3 residues before the CDR3 end; the end is taken from the germline J gene. The V gene is TRBV20-1, the J gene TRBJ2-4, with 8 bases aligning to TRBD1. The length of the CDR3 is 16 residues. V shed 3 bases, J shed 4 bases, and the junction held 11 bases outside the gene matches. Germline V gives CDR1 DFQATT, CDR2 SNEGSKA (reference sequence). The covered CDR3 bases are TGCAGTGCTAGTAAACCTAGGGGGGACAGGAAAAACATT. Its translation: CSASKPRGDRKNI. In full, the CDR3 reads CSASKPRGDRKNIQYF.

Notes on this clone: Coverage ceases 3 residues before the CDR3 finishes, and the germline J gene fills in the end. The rearrangement uses TRBV5-1 and TRBJ2-5; D may be TRBD1 (6 bases). The CDR3 spans 14 residues. Germline V gene lookup returns CDR1 SGHRS and CDR2 YFSETQ. Trimming cost V 4 bases and J 5 bases, with 15 bases left between them. CDR3 bases read: TGCGCCAGCAGCCTCCAGGGGCCGCTGGAGACC. Protein: CASSLQGPLET. The full CDR3 protein reads CASSLQGPLETQYF.

CDR3 bases read: TGTGCCAGCAGCGCAACAGGGGCCGCCAATTCACCG. Translating gives CASSATGAANSP. The whole CDR3 is CASSATGAANSPLFF. The chain is built from TRBV7-2 and TRBJ2-2, with TRBD1 matching over 7 bases. The read is 3 residues too short to cover the CDR3 end, so that end is filled in from the germline J gene. This CDR3 comprises 15 residues. Germline V gene lookup returns CDR1 SGHTA and CDR2 FQGNSA. The variable domain in full, with the rest retrieved from reference TRBV7-2 and TRBJ2-2, is GAGVSQSPSNKVTEKGKDVELRCDPISGHTALYWYRQSLGQGLEFLIYFQGNSAPDKSGLPSDRFSAERTGGSVSTLTIQRTQQEDSAVYLCASSATGAANSPLFFGEGSRLTVL.

Note on this clone: The CDR3 end falls 3 residues outside the read, so it is completed with the germline J gene. This chain uses TRBV20-1 with TRBJ2-3; weak D call: TRBD1 (6 bases). CDR3 length: 13 residues. CDR1 DFQATT and CDR2 SNEGSKA come from the germline V gene (reference sequence). The CDR3 region is CSASTGSEETQYF. The CDR3 DNA, read in part, is TGCAGTGCCTCTACAGGGTCAGAAGAGACG.

Concerning this clone: The sequence runs out 3 residues before the end of the CDR3; the remainder is reconstructed from the germline J gene. The chain links TRBV7-3 to TRBJ2-3; a weak D match, TRBD1 (5 bases). The length of the CDR3 is 14 residues. Germline V gene data show CDR1 as SGHTA and CDR2 as FQGTGA. The CDR3 here is CASSLTGQQETQYF. The part of the CDR3 DNA that was read is TGTGCCAGCAGCTTAACCGGACAACAAGAGACG.